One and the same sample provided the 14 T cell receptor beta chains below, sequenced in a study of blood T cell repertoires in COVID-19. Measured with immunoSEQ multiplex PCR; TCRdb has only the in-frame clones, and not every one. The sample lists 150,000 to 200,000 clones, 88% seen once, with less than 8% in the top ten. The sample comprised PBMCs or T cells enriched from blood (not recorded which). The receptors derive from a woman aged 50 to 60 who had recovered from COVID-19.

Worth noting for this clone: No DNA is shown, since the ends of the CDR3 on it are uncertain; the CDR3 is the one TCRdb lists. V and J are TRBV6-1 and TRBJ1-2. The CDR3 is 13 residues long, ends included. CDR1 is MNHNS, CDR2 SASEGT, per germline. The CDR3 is CASSEKGVGGGTF.

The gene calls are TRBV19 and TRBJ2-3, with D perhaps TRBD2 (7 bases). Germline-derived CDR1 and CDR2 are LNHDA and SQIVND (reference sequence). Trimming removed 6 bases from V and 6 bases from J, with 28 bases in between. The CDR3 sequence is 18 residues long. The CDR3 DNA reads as TGTGCCAGTAGAAACGACCGGCCTAAGGGGGGGCACACGGATACGCAGTATTTT. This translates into CASRNDRPKGGHTDTQYF.

CDR3: CASSLQQTNTGELFF. CDR3 bases: TGTGCCAGCAGCTTACAACAGACGAACACCGGGGAGCTGTTTTTT. The genes are TRBV7-3 and TRBJ2-2; D remains unclear. The ends were cut back, 2 bases at V and 0 bases at J, with 7 bases in the middle. Germline V lookup: CDR1 SGHTA, CDR2 FQGTGA. The CDR3 sequence is 15 residues long.

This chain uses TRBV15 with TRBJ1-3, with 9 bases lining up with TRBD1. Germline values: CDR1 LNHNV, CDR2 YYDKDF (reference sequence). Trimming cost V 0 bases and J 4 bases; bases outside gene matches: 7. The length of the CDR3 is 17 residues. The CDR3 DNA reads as TGTGCCACCAGCAGAGATGGGGGACAGGGATCGGGAAACACCATATATTTT. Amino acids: CATSRDGGQGSGNTIYF.

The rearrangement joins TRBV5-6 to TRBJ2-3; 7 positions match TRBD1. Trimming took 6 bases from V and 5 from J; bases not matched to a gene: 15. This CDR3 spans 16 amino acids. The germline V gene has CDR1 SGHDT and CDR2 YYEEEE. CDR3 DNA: TGTGCCAGCACCAGAAACAGGGACAGAAGACGAGATACGCAGTATTTT. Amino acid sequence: CASTRNRDRRRDTQYF.

The CDR3 protein is CASSLLTASEGNTIYF. The CDR3, as DNA: TGTGCCAGCAGCTTATTGACCGCCTCGGAGGGAAACACCATATATTTT. V is TRBV11-2 and J is TRBJ1-3, with D unresolved. Germline CDR1 and CDR2: SGHAT and FQNNGV. V lost 2 bases and J lost 4, with 15 bases in between. This CDR3 comprises 16 residues. Full variable domain (outside the CDR3, taken from reference TRBV11-2 and TRBJ1-3): EAGVAQSPRYKIIEKRQSVAFWCNPISGHATLYWYQQILGQGPKLLIQFQNNGVVDDSQLPKDRFSAERLKGVDSTLKIQPAKLEDSAVYLCASSLLTASEGNTIYFGEGSWLTVV.

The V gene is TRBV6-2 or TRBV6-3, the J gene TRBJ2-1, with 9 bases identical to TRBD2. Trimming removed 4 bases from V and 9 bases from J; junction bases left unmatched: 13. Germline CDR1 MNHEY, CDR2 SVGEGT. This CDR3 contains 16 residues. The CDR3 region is CASSLVPSGVGGEQFF. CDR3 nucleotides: TGTGCCAGCAGTTTAGTCCCTAGCGGGGTCGGGGGTGAGCAGTTCTTC.

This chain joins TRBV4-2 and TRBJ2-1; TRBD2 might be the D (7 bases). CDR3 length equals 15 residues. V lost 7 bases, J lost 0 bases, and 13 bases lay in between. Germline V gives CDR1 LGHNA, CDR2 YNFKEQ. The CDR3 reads CASMGGASSYNEQFF. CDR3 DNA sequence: TGTGCCAGCATGGGGGGGGCGAGCTCCTACAATGAGCAGTTCTTC.

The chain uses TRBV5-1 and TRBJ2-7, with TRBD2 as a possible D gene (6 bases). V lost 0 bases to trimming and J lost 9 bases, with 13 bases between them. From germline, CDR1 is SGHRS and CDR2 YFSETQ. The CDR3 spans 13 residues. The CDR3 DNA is TGCGCCAGCAGCTTGGGACTCGGGGAGGTGCAGTACTTC. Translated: CASSLGLGEVQYF. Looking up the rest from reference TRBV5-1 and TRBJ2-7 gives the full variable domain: KAGVTQTPRYLIKTRGQQVTLSCSPISGHRSVSWYQQTPGQGLQFLFEYFSETQRNKGNFPGRFSGRQFSNSRSEMNVSTLELGDSALYLCASSLGLGEVQYFGPGTRLTVT.

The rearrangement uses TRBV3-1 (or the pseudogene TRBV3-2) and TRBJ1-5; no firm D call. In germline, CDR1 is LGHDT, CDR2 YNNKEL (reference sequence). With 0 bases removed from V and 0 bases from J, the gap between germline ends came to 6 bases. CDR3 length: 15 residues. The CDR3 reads CASSQDGVSNQPQHF. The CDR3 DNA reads TGTGCCAGCAGCCAAGATGGAGTTAGCAATCAGCCCCAGCATTTT.

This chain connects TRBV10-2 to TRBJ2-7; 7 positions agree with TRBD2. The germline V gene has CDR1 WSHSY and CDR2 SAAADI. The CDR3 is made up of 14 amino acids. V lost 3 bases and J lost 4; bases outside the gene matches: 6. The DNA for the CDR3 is TGCGCCAGCAGTGAACCCAGCGGGATATACGAGCAGTACTTC. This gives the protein CASSEPSGIYEQYF.

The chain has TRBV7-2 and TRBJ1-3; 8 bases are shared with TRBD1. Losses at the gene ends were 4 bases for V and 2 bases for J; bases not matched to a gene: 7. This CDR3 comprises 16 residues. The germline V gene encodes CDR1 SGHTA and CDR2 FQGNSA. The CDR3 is CASSSYRGGTGNTIYF. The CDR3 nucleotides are TGTGCCAGCAGCTCCTACAGGGGGGGAACTGGAAACACCATATATTTT.

CDR3 nucleotide sequence: TGTGCCAGTAGTATCTCTCACGGGACGGCACCCAGGGGCTATGGCTACACCTTC. Its protein is CASSISHGTAPRGYGYTF. This chain uses TRBV19 with TRBJ1-2; maybe TRBD1 (6 bases). This CDR3 comprises 18 residues. V lost 3 bases to trimming and J lost 4 bases, with 24 bases between them. Germline values: CDR1 LNHDA, CDR2 SQIVND (reference sequence).

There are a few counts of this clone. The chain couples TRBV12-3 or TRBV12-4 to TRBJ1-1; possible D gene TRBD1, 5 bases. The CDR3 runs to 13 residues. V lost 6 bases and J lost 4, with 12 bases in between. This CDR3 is CASSLAGGTEAFF. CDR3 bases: TGTGCCAGCAGCCTTGCCGGGGGCACTGAAGCTTTCTTT.